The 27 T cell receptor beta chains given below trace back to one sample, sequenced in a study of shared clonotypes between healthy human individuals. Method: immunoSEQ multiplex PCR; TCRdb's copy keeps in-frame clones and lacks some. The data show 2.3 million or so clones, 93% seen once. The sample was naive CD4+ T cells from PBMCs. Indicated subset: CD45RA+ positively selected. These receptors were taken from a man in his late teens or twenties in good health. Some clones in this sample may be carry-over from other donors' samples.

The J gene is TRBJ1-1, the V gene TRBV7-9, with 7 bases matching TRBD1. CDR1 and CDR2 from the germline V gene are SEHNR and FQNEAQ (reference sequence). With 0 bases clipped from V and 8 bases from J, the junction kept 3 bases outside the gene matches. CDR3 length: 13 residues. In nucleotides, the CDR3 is TGTGCCAGCAGCTTAGCGCGGGACAGCGAAGCTTTCTTT. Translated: CASSLARDSEAFF.

For the CDR3, the DNA is TGCGCCAGCAGCTTGAGTGTAGGGATGTCAGATACGCAGTATTTT. Encoded protein: CASSLSVGMSDTQYF. The genes are TRBV5-1 and TRBJ2-3; no clear D. The V end was cut by 1 base, the J end by 4 bases, with 13 bases between. This CDR3 is 15 amino acids long. Germline assignment: CDR1 SGHRS and CDR2 YFSETQ.

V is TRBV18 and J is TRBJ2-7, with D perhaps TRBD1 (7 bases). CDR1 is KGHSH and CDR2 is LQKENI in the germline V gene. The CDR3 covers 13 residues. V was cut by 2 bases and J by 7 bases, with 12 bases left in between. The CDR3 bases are TGTGCCAGCTCACCAGCAGGGGGGAATGAGCAGTACTTC. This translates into CASSPAGGNEQYF.

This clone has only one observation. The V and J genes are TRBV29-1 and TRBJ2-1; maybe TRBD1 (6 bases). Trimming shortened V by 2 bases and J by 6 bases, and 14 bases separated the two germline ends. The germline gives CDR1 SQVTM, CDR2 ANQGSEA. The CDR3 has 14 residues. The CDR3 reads CSVEWAGALNEQFF. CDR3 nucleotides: TGCAGCGTTGAATGGGCAGGGGCCCTCAATGAGCAGTTCTTC.

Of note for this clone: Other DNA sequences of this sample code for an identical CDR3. The DNA for the CDR3 is TGTGCCATCAGTGAGTCAGGAGGGTCCTATGGCTACACCTTC. Protein product: CAISESGGSYGYTF. This chain connects TRBV10-3 to TRBJ1-2; D gene ambiguous. Germline loops: CDR1 ENHRY, CDR2 SYGVKD. This CDR3 spans 14 amino acids. The V end was cut by 0 bases, the J end by 4 bases, with 9 bases between.

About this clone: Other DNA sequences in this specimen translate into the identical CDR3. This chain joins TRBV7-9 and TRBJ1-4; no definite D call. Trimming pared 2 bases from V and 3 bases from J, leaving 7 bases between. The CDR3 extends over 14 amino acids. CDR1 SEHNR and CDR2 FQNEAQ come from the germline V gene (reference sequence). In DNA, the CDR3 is TGTGCCAGCAGCTTAAGTACAGCTAATGAAAAACTGTTTTTT. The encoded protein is CASSLSTANEKLFF.

CDR3 sequence reads: CASVRRSLSNQPQHF. CDR3 nucleotide sequence: TGTGCCAGCGTCAGGAGGTCGTTGAGCAATCAGCCCCAGCATTTT. This chain connects TRBV28 to TRBJ1-5; no clear D gene. Between the trimmed V and J ends, which lost 8 bases and 1 base, there was a span of 15 bases. Germline CDR1 is MDHEN and CDR2 is SYDVKM. The CDR3 is made up of 15 amino acids.

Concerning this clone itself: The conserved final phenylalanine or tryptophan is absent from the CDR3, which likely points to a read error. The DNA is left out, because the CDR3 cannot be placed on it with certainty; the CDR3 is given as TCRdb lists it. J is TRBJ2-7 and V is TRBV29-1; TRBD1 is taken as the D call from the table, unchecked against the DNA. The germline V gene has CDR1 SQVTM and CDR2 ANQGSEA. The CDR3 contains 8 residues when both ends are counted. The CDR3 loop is CSASGDGC.

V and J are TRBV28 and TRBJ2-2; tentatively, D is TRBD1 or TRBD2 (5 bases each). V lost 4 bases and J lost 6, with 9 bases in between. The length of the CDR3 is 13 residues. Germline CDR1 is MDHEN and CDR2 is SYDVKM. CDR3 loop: CASSSQGAGELFF. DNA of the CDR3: TGTGCCAGCAGTTCCCAGGGAGCCGGGGAGCTGTTTTTT.

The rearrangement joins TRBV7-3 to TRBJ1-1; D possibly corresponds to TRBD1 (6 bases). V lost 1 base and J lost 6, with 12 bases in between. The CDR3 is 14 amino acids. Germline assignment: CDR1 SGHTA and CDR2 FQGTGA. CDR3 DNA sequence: TGTGCCAGCAGCTTAAGGCCGGGGGCGGCTGAAGCTTTCTTT. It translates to CASSLRPGAAEAFF. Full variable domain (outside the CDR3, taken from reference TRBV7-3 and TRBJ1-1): GAGVSQTPSNKVTEKGKYVELRCDPISGHTALYWYRQSLGQGPEFLIYFQGTGAADDSGLPNDRFFAVRPEGSVSTLKIQRTERGDSAVYLCASSLRPGAAEAFFGQGTRLTVV.

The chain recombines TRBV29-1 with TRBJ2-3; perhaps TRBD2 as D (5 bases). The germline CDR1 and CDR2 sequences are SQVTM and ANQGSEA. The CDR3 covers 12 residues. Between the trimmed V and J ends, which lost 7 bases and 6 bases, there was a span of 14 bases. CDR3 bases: TGCAGCGAGGCAGCGGCCACGGATACGCAGTATTTT. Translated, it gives CSEAAATDTQYF.

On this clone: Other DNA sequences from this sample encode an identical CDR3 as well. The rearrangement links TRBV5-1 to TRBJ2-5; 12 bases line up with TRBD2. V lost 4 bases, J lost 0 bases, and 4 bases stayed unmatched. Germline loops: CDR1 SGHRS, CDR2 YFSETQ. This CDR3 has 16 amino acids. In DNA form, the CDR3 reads TGCGCCAGCAGCCTAGGACTAGCGGGGAACCAAGAGACCCAGTACTTC. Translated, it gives CASSLGLAGNQETQYF.

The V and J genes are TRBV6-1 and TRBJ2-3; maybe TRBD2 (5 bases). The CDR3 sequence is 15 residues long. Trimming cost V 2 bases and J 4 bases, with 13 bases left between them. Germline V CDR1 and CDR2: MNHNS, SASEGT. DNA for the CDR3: TGTGCCAGCAGTGAACCCCCTAGCTCGGCAGATACGCAGTATTTT. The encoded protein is CASSEPPSSADTQYF.

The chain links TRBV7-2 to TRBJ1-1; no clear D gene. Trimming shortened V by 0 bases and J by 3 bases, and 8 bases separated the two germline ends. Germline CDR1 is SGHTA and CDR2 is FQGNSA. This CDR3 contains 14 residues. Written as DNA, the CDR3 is TGTGCCAGCAGCTTAGCCAGTGACTACACTGAAGCTTTCTTT. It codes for CASSLASDYTEAFF.

Here the CDR3 DNA reads TGCGCCAGCTGTCTTGACAGGGCGAACACTGAAGCTTTCTTT. As protein: CASCLDRANTEAFF. The chain has TRBV5-1 and TRBJ1-1; 7 bases line up with TRBD1. This CDR3 is built from 14 residues. The germline gives CDR1 SGHRS, CDR2 YFSETQ. Trimming took 7 bases from V and 1 from J; bases not matched to a gene: 7.

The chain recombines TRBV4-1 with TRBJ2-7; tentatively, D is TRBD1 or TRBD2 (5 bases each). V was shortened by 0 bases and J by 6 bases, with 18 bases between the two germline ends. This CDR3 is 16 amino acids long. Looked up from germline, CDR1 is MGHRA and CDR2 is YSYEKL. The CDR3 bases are TGCGCCAGCAGCCAAGACCCGAAAGGGGACCCTTCCGAGCAGTACTTC. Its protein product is CASSQDPKGDPSEQYF.

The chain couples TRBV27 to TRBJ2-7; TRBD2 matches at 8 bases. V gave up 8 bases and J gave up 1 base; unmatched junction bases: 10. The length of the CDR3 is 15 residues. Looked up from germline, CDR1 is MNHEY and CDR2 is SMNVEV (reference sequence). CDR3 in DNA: TGTGCCAGCGGAACTAGCGGAGGGGATTCCTACGAGCAGTACTTC. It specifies CASGTSGGDSYEQYF.

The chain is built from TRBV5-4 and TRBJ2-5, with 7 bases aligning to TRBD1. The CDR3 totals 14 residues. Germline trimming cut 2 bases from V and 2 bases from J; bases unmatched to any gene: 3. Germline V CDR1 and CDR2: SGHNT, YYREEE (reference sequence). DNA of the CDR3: TGTGCCAGCAGCTTACAGGGGAATCAAGAGACCCAGTACTTC. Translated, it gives CASSLQGNQETQYF.

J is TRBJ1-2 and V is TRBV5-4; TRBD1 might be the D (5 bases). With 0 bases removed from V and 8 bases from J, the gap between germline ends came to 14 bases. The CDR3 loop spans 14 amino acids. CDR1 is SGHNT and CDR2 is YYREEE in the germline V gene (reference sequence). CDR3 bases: TGTGCCAGCAGCTTGGAATTACGGGAGGGGGGCTACACCTTC. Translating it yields CASSLELREGGYTF.

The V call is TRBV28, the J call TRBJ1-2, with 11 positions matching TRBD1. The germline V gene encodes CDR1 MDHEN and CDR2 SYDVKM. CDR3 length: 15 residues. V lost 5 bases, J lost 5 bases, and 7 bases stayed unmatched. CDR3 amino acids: CASSGRTGGGYGYTF. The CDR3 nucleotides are TGTGCCAGCAGTGGACGGACAGGGGGCGGGTATGGCTACACCTTC.

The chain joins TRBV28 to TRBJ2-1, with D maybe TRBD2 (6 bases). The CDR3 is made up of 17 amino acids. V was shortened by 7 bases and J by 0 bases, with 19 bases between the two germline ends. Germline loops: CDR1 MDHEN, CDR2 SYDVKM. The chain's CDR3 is CASTSGGLMSSYNEQFF. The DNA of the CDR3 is TGTGCCAGCACCTCCGGGGGACTGATGAGCTCCTACAATGAGCAGTTCTTC.

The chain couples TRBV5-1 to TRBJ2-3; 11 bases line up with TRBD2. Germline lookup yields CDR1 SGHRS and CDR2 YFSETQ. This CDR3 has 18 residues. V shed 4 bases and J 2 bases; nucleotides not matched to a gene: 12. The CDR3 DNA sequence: TGCGCCAGCAGCCTCGGGACTAGCGGAGGGGCTTACACAGATACGCAGTATTTT. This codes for CASSLGTSGGAYTDTQYF.

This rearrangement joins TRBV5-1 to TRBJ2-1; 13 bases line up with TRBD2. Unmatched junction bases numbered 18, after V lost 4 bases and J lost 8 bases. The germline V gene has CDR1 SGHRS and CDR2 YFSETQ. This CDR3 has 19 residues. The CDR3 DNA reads TGCGCCAGCAGCGTTGGGGTACTAGCGGGAGGGCCTCCGAGGGATGAGCAGTTCTTC. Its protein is CASSVGVLAGGPPRDEQFF. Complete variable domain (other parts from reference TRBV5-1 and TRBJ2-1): KAGVTQTPRYLIKTRGQQVTLSCSPISGHRSVSWYQQTPGQGLQFLFEYFSETQRNKGNFPGRFSGRQFSNSRSEMNVSTLELGDSALYLCASSVGVLAGGPPRDEQFFGPGTRLTVL.

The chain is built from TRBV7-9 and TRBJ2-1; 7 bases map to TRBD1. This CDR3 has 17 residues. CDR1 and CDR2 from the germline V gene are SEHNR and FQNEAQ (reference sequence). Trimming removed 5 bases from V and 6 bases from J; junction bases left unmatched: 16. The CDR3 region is CASSPSYEDRLGNEQFF. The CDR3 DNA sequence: TGTGCCAGCAGCCCGAGTTACGAGGACAGGCTAGGCAATGAGCAGTTCTTC.

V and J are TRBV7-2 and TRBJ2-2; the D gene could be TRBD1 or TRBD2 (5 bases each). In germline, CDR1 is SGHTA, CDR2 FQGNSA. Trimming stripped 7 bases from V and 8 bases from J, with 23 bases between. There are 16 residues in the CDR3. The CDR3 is CASKLLPGPSVGELFF. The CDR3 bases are TGTGCCAGCAAATTATTACCGGGACCCTCCGTGGGGGAGCTGTTTTTT.

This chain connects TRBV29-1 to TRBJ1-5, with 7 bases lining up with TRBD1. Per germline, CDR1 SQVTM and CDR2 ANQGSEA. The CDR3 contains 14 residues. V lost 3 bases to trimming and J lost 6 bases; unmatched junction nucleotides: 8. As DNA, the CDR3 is TGCAGCGTTGACGTGGGGACAGCGGGTCAGCCCCAGCATTTT. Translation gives CSVDVGTAGQPQHF. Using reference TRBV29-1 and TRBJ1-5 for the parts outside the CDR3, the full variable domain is SAVISQKPSRDICQRGTSLTIQCQVDSQVTMMFWYRQQPGQSLTLIATANQGSEATYESGFVIDKFPISRPNLTFSTLTVSNMSPEDSSIYLCSVDVGTAGQPQHFGDGTRLSIL.

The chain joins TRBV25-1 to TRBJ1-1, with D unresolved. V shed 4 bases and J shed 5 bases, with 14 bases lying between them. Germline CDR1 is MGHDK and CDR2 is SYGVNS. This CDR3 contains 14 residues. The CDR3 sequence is CASSARLSTTEAFF. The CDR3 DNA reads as TGTGCCAGCAGTGCACGTCTAAGTACGACTGAAGCTTTCTTT.